The sequence of this T cell receptor (beta chain) was determined in a study of monozygotic twins with inflammatory bowel disease. CDR1 and CDR2 from the germline V gene are SGHNT and YYREEE (reference sequence). This CDR3 spans 11 amino acids. From the 5' RACE reads, TCRdb lists one entry per CDR3 protein and no DNA. This listing includes 140,000 to 150,000 distinct CDR3 sequences. Study-wide results and limits: Especially with disease activity, IBD patients had fewer clonotypes in common with others than healthy twins did.

Details on this clonotype: The antigen remains undetermined.

The chain uses TRBV5-4 and TRBJ2-1. Sample: blood. The receptor comes from a human donor with ulcerative colitis or Crohn's disease, or a healthy co-twin of an affected twin (not recorded which). The CDR3 protein is CASSLVTEQFF. The variable domain in full, completed from reference TRBV5-4 and TRBJ2-1, reads ETGVTQSPTHLIKTRGQQVTLRCSSQSGHNTVSWYQQALGQGPQFIFQYYREEENGRGNFPPRFSGLQFPNYSSELNVNALELDDSALYLCASSLVTEQFFGPGTRLTVL.